The table lists the clone carrying this T cell receptor beta chain with a few counts. The antigen is unknown. Reverse transcribed after extraction, RNA yielded cDNA as the sequencing template. TCRdb's table, derived via immunoSEQ multiplex PCR, lists solely in-frame clones and lacks some. The repertoire holds 60,000 to 90,000 clones, with approximately 72% as singletons. The sample's treatment: oral pan-JAK inhibitor, 5-10 mg twice daily. The sample is drawn from a study of CD8+ T cells in alopecia areata. Findings of the study overall: Tofacitinib significantly reduced both scalp clonality and expanded CD8+ clones among the top 100.

This CDR3 contains 11 residues. CDR1 SQVTM and CDR2 ANQGSEA come from the germline V gene. V was cut by 4 bases and J by 2 bases, with 3 bases left in between. The J gene is TRBJ2-1, the V gene TRBV29-1, with unresolved D. The receptor comes from a human donor with alopecia areata. The sample was CD8+ T cells sorted from blood, taken at week 24, from a patient treated with tofacitinib. The CDR3, as DNA: TGCAGCGTTGTTCCCTACAATGAGCAGTTCTTC. Translating gives CSVVPYNEQFF.